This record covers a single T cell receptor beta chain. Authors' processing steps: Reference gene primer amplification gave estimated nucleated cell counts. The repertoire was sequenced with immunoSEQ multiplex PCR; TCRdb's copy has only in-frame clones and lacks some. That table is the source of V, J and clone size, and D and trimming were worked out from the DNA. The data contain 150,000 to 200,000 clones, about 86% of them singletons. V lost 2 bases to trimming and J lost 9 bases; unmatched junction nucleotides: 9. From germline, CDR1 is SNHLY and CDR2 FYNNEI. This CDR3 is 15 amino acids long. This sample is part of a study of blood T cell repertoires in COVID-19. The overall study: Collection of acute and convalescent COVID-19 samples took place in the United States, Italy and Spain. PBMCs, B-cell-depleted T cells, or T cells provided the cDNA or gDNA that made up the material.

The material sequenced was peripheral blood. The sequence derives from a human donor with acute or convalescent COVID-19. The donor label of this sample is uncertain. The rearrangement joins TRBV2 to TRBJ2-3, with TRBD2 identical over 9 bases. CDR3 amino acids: CASSESLGREGTQYF. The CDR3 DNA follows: TGTGCCAGCAGTGAAAGTTTAGGGCGGGAGGGAACGCAGTATTTT.